These 9 T cell receptor beta chains share one sample of origin, sequenced in a study of blood T cell repertoires in COVID-19 (dated by TCRdb to the early 2020s). Libraries were constructed by the immunoSEQ multiplex PCR assay. Here the immuneACCESS table is served through TCRdb, limited to in-frame sequences with V and J called. Missing clones are a known gap in these copies; in checked studies unresolved V genes cover under half, and the rest lacks a known reason. The sample contains approximately 300,000 clones, about nine tenths of them found a single time. 1% of the sample belongs to the ten largest clones. The sample consisted of peripheral blood. The source of these receptors is a man over 45 with active or convalescent COVID-19.

The rearrangement uses TRBV19 and TRBJ2-7; weak D call: TRBD1 (5 bases). Germline V gene sequence: CDR1 LNHDA, CDR2 SQIVND (reference sequence). Deletions cut 4 bases from V and 3 bases from J, with 10 bases between. The CDR3 runs 13 residues. CDR3 in amino acids: CASSRVTGYEQYF. In DNA form, the CDR3 reads TGTGCCAGTAGTAGGGTCACAGGCTACGAGCAGTACTTC.

V usage is TRBV6-2 or TRBV6-3 and J usage is TRBJ2-7; 11 bases align to TRBD2. The CDR3 totals 16 residues. The germline CDR1 and CDR2 sequences are MNHEY and SVGEGT. V shed 6 bases, J shed 3 bases, and the junction held 10 bases outside the gene matches. CDR3 region: CASSPRGGLADYEQYF. CDR3 sequence (DNA): TGTGCCAGCAGCCCCCGGGGGGGACTAGCGGACTACGAGCAGTACTTC.

The chain uses TRBV5-1 and TRBJ1-4; 7 bases line up with TRBD1. The CDR3 has 15 amino acids. CDR1 and CDR2 from the germline V gene are SGHRS and YFSETQ. V lost 0 bases and J lost 5; bases outside the gene matches: 4. Here the CDR3 reads CASSLAGTVNEKLFF. For the CDR3, the DNA is TGCGCCAGCAGCTTGGCCGGGACAGTAAATGAAAAACTGTTTTTT.

The gene calls are TRBV5-1 and TRBJ1-5; TRBD1 agrees at 7 bases. The trim removed 4 bases at V and 2 bases at J, leaving 3 bases unmatched. The germline CDR1 and CDR2 sequences are SGHRS and YFSETQ. This CDR3 has 14 amino acids. CDR3 in DNA: TGCGCCAGCAGCCCCACAGGGGGCAATCAGCCCCAGCATTTT. Translation: CASSPTGGNQPQHF. Full variable domain (rest looked up from reference TRBV5-1 and TRBJ1-5): KAGVTQTPRYLIKTRGQQVTLSCSPISGHRSVSWYQQTPGQGLQFLFEYFSETQRNKGNFPGRFSGRQFSNSRSEMNVSTLELGDSALYLCASSPTGGNQPQHFGDGTRLSIL.

The chain uses TRBV28 and TRBJ2-7, with 7 bases aligning to TRBD1. This CDR3 has 12 residues. Germline CDR1 is MDHEN and CDR2 is SYDVKM. The V and J ends lost 5 bases and 9 bases, in that order; junction bases with no gene match: 7. The CDR3 protein is CASSPVWTGQYF. In nucleotides, the CDR3 is TGTGCCAGCAGTCCCGTATGGACAGGGCAGTACTTC.

Only one count was recorded for this clone. The chain uses TRBV18 and TRBJ2-7, with D hard to call. The germline CDR1 and CDR2 sequences are KGHSH and LQKENI. This CDR3 has 12 residues. V was cut by 6 bases and J by 2 bases, with 8 bases left in between. CDR3 amino acids: CASSARAYEQYF. As DNA, the CDR3 is TGTGCCAGCTCTGCCCGAGCCTACGAGCAGTACTTC.

This clone was counted a few times. The chain carries TRBV18 and TRBJ2-7, with D possibly being TRBD1 (5 bases). CDR3 length equals 14 residues. CDR1 and CDR2 from the germline V gene are KGHSH and LQKENI. Trimming stripped 2 bases from V and 3 bases from J, with 11 bases between. CDR3 sequence: CASSPNSRDYEQYF. The CDR3 DNA is TGTGCCAGCTCACCAAACAGCAGGGACTACGAGCAGTACTTC.

The J gene is TRBJ2-1, the V gene TRBV14, with 7 positions matching TRBD2. Trimming took 3 bases from V and 6 from J; bases not matched to a gene: 14. The CDR3 is 17 residues long. Per the germline V gene, CDR1 is SGHDN and CDR2 is FVKESK. CDR3 protein: CASSQFTGTTTSNEQFF. The CDR3 bases are TGTGCCAGCAGCCAGTTTACCGGGACTACAACCAGCAATGAGCAGTTCTTC.

This chain connects TRBV6-1 to TRBJ2-7; maybe TRBD1 (6 bases). Trimming cost V 3 bases and J 4 bases, with 16 bases left between them. The CDR3 length is 15 residues. The germline V gene encodes CDR1 MNHNS and CDR2 SASEGT. CDR3 loop: CASSELPGQVYEQYF. The DNA of the CDR3 is TGTGCCAGCAGTGAGCTACCGGGACAAGTATACGAGCAGTACTTC.